Included here is one T cell receptor (beta chain) sequence, with context. V was trimmed by 4 bases and J by 5 bases, leaving 14 bases between them. CDR1 is KGHDR and CDR2 is SFDVKD in the germline V gene. This CDR3 is 14 amino acids long. Amplification of TCR beta CDR3 regions was performed using RNA transcripts as template. HTBI primers were the set used in a first-round RT-PCR of the TCR CDR3. TCRdb recomputed calls from the multiplex PCR reads with MiXCR, one row per CDR3 protein. The table shows 450,000 to 650,000 distinct CDR3 sequences, with less than 25% occurring only once. This sample was taken from a study of T cells in Graves' hyperthyroidism and ophthalmopathy.

The chain has TRBV24-1 and TRBJ2-7, with TRBD2 as a possible D gene (6 bases). Sequencing used blood. This receptor was obtained from a man aged 18 to 30 with Graves' hyperthyroidism. CDR3 amino acids: CATSDPRGSNEQYF. The CDR3 coding sequence is TGTGCCACCAGTGACCCTCGGGGGTCCAACGAGCAGTACTTC.